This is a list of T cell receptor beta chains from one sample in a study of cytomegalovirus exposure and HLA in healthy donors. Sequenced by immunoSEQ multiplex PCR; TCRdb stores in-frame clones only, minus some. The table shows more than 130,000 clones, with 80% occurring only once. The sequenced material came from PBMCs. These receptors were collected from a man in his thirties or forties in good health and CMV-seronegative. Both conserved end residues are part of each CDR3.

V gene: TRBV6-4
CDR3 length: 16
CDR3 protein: CASSEGTSGHTDTQYF

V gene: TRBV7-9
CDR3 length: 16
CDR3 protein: CASSPQGIGLNEKLFF

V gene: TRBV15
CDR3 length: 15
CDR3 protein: CATSRERGSGYEQYF

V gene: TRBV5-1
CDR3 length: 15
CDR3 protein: CASSLRTDPSYEQYF

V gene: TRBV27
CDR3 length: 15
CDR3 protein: CASSLYSARTDTQYF

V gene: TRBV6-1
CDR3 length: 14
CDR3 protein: CASSSQGAGNEQFF

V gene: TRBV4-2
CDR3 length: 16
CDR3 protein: CASSQDVLPPGNEQFF

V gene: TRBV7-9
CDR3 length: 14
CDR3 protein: CASSFASSYNEQFF

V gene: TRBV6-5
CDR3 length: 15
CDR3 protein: CASSFGQYPNYGYTF

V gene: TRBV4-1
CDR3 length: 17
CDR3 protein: CASSLGDNPTLNEKLFF

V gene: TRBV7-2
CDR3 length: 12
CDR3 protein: CASSQGHTPLHF

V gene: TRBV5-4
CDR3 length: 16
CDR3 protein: CASSLGGQGGTDTQYF

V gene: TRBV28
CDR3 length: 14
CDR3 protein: CASSLLTGAAEQYF

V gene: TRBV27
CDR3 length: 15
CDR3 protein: CASSWRGTLGRKLFF

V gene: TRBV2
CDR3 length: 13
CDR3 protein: CASRTGGRETQYF

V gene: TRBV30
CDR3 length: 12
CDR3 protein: CAWSGQGSEAFF

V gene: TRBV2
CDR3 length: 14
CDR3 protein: CASTRDRGTETQYF

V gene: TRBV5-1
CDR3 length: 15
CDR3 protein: CASSPGGLVEGSQYF

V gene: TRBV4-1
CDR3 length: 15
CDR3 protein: CASSQGGGNQETQYF

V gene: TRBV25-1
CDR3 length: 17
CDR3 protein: CASSELEQGGRTGELFF

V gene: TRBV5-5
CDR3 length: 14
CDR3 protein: CASSLGGNNQPQHF

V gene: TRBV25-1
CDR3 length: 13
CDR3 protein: CASSEWSWETQYF

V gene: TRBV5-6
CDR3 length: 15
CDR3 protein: CASSLWQGSAYEQYF

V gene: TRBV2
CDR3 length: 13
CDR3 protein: CASEVEVGNTIYF

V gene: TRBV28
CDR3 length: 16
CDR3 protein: CASSSASAPERTEAFF

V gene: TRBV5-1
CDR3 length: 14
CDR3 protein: CASSSSLGATEAFF

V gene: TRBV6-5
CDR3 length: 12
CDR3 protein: CASLGQGSGYTF

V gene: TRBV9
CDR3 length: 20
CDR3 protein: CASSGRDRRTSGVLNNEQFF

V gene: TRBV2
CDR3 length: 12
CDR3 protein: CASSTGGFGYTF

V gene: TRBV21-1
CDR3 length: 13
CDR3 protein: CASSTLQDTEAFF

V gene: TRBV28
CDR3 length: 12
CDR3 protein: CASTTNSDRWAF

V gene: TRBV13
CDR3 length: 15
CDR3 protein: CASSLGRGAYNEQFF

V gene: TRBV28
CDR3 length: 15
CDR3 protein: CASSAASGGPYEQYF

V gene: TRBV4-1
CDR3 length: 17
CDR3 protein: CASSHVSSGGSTDTQYF

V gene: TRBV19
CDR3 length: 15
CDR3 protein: CASSGTSGSPREQFF

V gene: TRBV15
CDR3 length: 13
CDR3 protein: CATSRVDGGQQYF